These 10 T cell receptor beta chains originate from one sample sequenced in a study of shared clonotypes between healthy human individuals. The repertoire was sequenced with immunoSEQ multiplex PCR; TCRdb's copy has only in-frame clones and lacks some. The sample includes about 2 million clones, roughly 96% of them seen just once. The sequenced material came from naive CD4+ T cells sorted from blood. Subset meaning: CD45RA+ positively selected. The receptors stem from a young man in good health.

The V call is TRBV2, the J call TRBJ1-2; no clear D gene. The CDR3 is 14 amino acids. The V end lost 2 bases, the J end lost 4 bases, and 11 bases lay between the germline ends. Germline V gives CDR1 SNHLY, CDR2 FYNNEI. In DNA, the CDR3 is TGTGCCAGCAGTGAATCCGCAGATCGCTATGGCTACACCTTC. Its protein product is CASSESADRYGYTF. The complete variable domain, with remaining parts taken from reference TRBV2 and TRBJ1-2, reads EPEVTQTPSHQVTQMGQEVILRCVPISNHLYFYWYRQILGQKVEFLVSFYNNEISEKSEIFDDQFSVERPDGSNFTLKIRSTKLEDSAMYFCASSESADRYGYTFGSGTRLTVV.

The rearrangement links TRBV29-1 to TRBJ1-1, with TRBD1 identical over 8 bases. The CDR3 length is 12 residues. CDR1 is SQVTM and CDR2 is ANQGSEA in the germline V gene. Trimming removed 7 bases from V and 3 bases from J; junction bases left unmatched: 4. CDR3 sequence: CSGAGGYTEAFF. CDR3 nucleotide sequence: TGCAGCGGGGCAGGGGGCTACACTGAAGCTTTCTTT.

The chain joins TRBV15 to TRBJ2-1; TRBD2 aligns across 8 bases. The CDR3 loop spans 16 amino acids. V shed 3 bases, J shed 1 base, and the junction held 5 bases outside the gene matches. Germline V gene lookup returns CDR1 LNHNV and CDR2 YYDKDF (reference sequence). For the CDR3, the DNA is TGTGCCACCAGCAGGGCGAGCGGGAGATCCTACAATGAGCAGTTCTTC. Amino acid sequence: CATSRASGRSYNEQFF.

This sequence joins TRBV10-3 and TRBJ2-7, with D possibly TRBD1 on 6 matching bases. In germline, CDR1 is ENHRY, CDR2 SYGVKD. This CDR3 is 14 amino acids long. Trimming cost V 8 bases and J 4 bases, with 18 bases left between them. In DNA form, the CDR3 reads TGTGCCATCGGGGGCACGGGAATTGGTTACGAGCAGTACTTC. Residues: CAIGGTGIGYEQYF.

The chain couples TRBV30 to TRBJ1-2; D might be TRBD1 (6 bases). CDR3 length equals 19 residues. Per the germline V gene, CDR1 is GTSNPN and CDR2 is SVGIG (reference sequence). Trimming took off 5 bases at V and 3 bases at J, with 31 bases between the two ends. The DNA of the CDR3 is TGTGCCTGGGAAGGAGCGTTGAGTGGGGGCCCCGACGGATACTATGGCTACACCTTC. Its protein product is CAWEGALSGGPDGYYGYTF.

The chain couples TRBV5-4 to TRBJ2-1; 7 bases agree with TRBD1. In germline, CDR1 is SGHNT, CDR2 YYREEE (reference sequence). The CDR3 loop spans 15 amino acids. Germline trimming cut 4 bases from V and 4 bases from J; bases unmatched to any gene: 8. The CDR3 reads CASSNRDSSYNEQFF. DNA of the CDR3: TGTGCCAGCAGCAACCGGGACAGTTCTTACAATGAGCAGTTCTTC.

This chain connects TRBV10-1 to TRBJ1-1; D possibly corresponds to TRBD1 (6 bases). Germline-derived CDR1 and CDR2 are WNHNN and SYGVQD (reference sequence). Between the trimmed V and J ends, which lost 2 bases and 6 bases, there was a span of 16 bases. This CDR3 has 15 residues. This CDR3 reads CASSETGRGRSEAFF. As DNA, the CDR3 is TGCGCCAGCAGTGAGACGGGCAGGGGTAGGTCTGAAGCTTTCTTT.

The genes are TRBV19 and TRBJ1-6; D gene ambiguous. From germline, CDR1 is LNHDA and CDR2 SQIVND (reference sequence). Trimming pared 6 bases from V and 13 bases from J, leaving 16 bases between. The CDR3 runs 13 residues. The CDR3 region is CASSPPKVSPLHF. CDR3 in DNA: TGTGCCAGTAGCCCCCCAAAAGTCAGCCCCCTCCACTTT.

This rearrangement joins TRBV6-5 to TRBJ1-6, with D perhaps matching TRBD1 (6 bases). The CDR3 loop spans 16 amino acids. V gave up 4 bases and J gave up 7 bases, with 17 bases separating them. Germline V gene lookup returns CDR1 MNHEY and CDR2 SVGAGI. The CDR3 is CASSSTGQSWNSPLHF. Written as DNA, the CDR3 is TGTGCCAGCAGTTCGACAGGCCAGTCTTGGAATTCACCCCTCCACTTT.

This clone was counted a single time. This sequence joins TRBV10-1 and TRBJ1-1, with D perhaps TRBD1 (5 bases). Germline-derived CDR1 and CDR2 are WNHNN and SYGVQD (reference sequence). CDR3 size: 13 residues. The V gene lost 2 bases and the J gene lost 6 bases, with 10 bases spanning the gap. The CDR3 DNA is TGCGCCAGCAGTGAGGCAGGGAGGGCTGAAGCTTTCTTT. It is translated as CASSEAGRAEAFF.